These 16 T cell receptor beta chains were all obtained from the same sample, sequenced in a study of shared clonotypes between healthy human individuals (dated by TCRdb to the early 2020s). Library prep was done by the immunoSEQ multiplex PCR assay. The immuneACCESS repertoire file appears here via TCRdb, limited to in-frame rearrangements. These files lack a portion of the clones; in checked studies, under half of the deficit traces to unresolved V genes, and the cause of the others is not known. The sample table shows hundreds of thousands of clones, and 74% are seen once. The ten largest account for 1.7% of the sample. Source material: memory CD4+ T cells sorted from blood. This specimen's cell subset or site label, per the study, means: CD45RA-negative fraction. Receptor source: a woman in her 30s in good health.

The rearrangement joins TRBV20-1 to TRBJ1-2, with 7 bases aligning to TRBD1. Germline V CDR1 and CDR2: DFQATT, SNEGSKA (reference sequence). The CDR3 sequence is 11 residues long. J gave up 10 bases and V 5 bases, and 7 bases lay outside the gene matches. This CDR3 is CSAEQGPAYTF. DNA of the CDR3: TGCAGTGCTGAACAGGGGCCGGCCTACACCTTC.

The rearrangement uses TRBV15 and TRBJ2-5; D possibly corresponds to TRBD1 (5 bases). The V gene lost 0 bases and the J gene lost 3 bases, with 17 bases spanning the gap. Germline CDR1 reads LNHNV; CDR2 reads YYDKDF (reference sequence). The CDR3 spans 17 residues. CDR3 in DNA: TGTGCCACCAGCAGAGATGGGGCCGCAGCCAATAAAGAGACCCAGTACTTC. Encoded protein: CATSRDGAAANKETQYF.

The rearrangement joins TRBV5-1 to TRBJ2-3; a weak D match, TRBD2 (5 bases). The CDR3 has 15 amino acids. V was clipped by 0 bases and J by 6 bases, with 14 bases between them. Germline values: CDR1 SGHRS, CDR2 YFSETQ. CDR3 residues: CASSLAGKYSDTQYF. The CDR3 coding sequence is TGCGCCAGCAGCTTGGCGGGGAAGTATTCGGATACGCAGTATTTT.

The chain couples TRBV9 to TRBJ2-7; a possible D gene is TRBD1 (5 bases). V was cut by 3 bases and J by 1 base, with 14 bases left in between. There are 15 residues in the CDR3. CDR1 is SGDLS, CDR2 YYNGEE, per germline. This chain's CDR3 is CASSASIGASYEQYF. CDR3 nucleotide sequence: TGTGCCAGCAGCGCCTCGATTGGGGCTTCCTACGAGCAGTACTTC.

V gene TRBV5-1 combines with J gene TRBJ2-5; the match to TRBD1 covers 7 bases. The germline CDR1 and CDR2 sequences are SGHRS and YFSETQ. The CDR3 contains 15 residues. Unmatched junction bases numbered 4, after V lost 0 bases and J lost 2 bases. Here the CDR3 DNA reads TGCGCCAGCAGCTTGGGGGTGGGACAGCAAGAGACCCAGTACTTC. It encodes CASSLGVGQQETQYF.

The V call is TRBV19, the J call TRBJ1-1; D unresolved. V was shortened by 3 bases and J by 3 bases, with 5 bases between the two germline ends. The V gene's germline CDR1 is LNHDA and CDR2 SQIVND (reference sequence). The CDR3 loop spans 12 amino acids. The CDR3, as DNA: TGTGCCAGTAGTATGTACGACACTGAAGCTTTCTTT. It translates to CASSMYDTEAFF.

The count of this clone is one. The V gene is TRBV2, the J gene TRBJ2-7; 11 positions match TRBD2. V gave up 6 bases and J gave up 5 bases; unmatched junction bases: 6. CDR3 size: 14 residues. From germline, CDR1 is SNHLY and CDR2 FYNNEI. The CDR3 bases are TGTGCCAGCAGAGGGGGACTAGCGGTTGACGAGCAGTACTTC. Its translation is CASRGGLAVDEQYF.

V and J are TRBV5-5 and TRBJ2-2; D gene unclear. The CDR3 runs 11 residues. The V end was cut by 4 bases, the J end by 5 bases, with 3 bases between. Looked up from germline, CDR1 is SGHKS and CDR2 is YYEKEE (reference sequence). CDR3 sequence: CASSKTGELFF. In nucleotides, the CDR3 is TGTGCCAGCAGCAAGACCGGGGAGCTGTTTTTT.

V and J are TRBV5-4 and TRBJ2-6; D gene ambiguous. The CDR3 runs to 18 residues. The germline V and J ends were trimmed by 0 bases and 1 base, with 14 bases remaining between them. Per germline, CDR1 SGHNT and CDR2 YYREEE (reference sequence). The CDR3, as DNA: TGTGCCAGCAGCTTGGATGTGGCCCCTTTATCTGGGGCCAACGTCCTGACTTTC. Translated: CASSLDVAPLSGANVLTF. The complete variable domain, with remaining parts taken from reference TRBV5-4 and TRBJ2-6, reads ETGVTQSPTHLIKTRGQQVTLRCSSQSGHNTVSWYQQALGQGPQFIFQYYREEENGRGNFPPRFSGLQFPNYSSELNVNALELDDSALYLCASSLDVAPLSGANVLTFGAGSRLTVL.

The CDR3 coding sequence is TGTGCCAGTAGTATACAGCGGGGCCCCTACGAGCAGTACTTC. Amino acids: CASSIQRGPYEQYF. The V gene is TRBV19, the J gene TRBJ2-7; 7 positions match TRBD2. This CDR3 comprises 14 residues. Germline CDR1 reads LNHDA; CDR2 reads SQIVND (reference sequence). J gave up 2 bases and V 2 bases, and 3 bases lay outside the gene matches.

This sequence joins TRBV25-1 and TRBJ2-5; TRBD2 aligns across 11 bases. The CDR3 extends over 16 amino acids. J was trimmed by 3 bases and V by 1 base; bases with no gene match: 4. Germline CDR1 is MGHDK and CDR2 is SYGVNS. The CDR3 loop reads CASSEWGSGREETQYF. The CDR3, as DNA: TGTGCCAGCAGTGAATGGGGTAGCGGGAGGGAAGAGACCCAGTACTTC. Full variable domain (missing parts from reference TRBV25-1 and TRBJ2-5): EADIYQTPRYLVIGTGKKITLECSQTMGHDKMYWYQQDPGMELHLIHYSYGVNSTEKGDLSSESTVSRIRTEHFPLTLESARPSHTSQYLCASSEWGSGREETQYFGPGTRLLVL.

The chain carries TRBV7-2 and TRBJ1-1, with TRBD1 matching over 9 bases. The CDR3 extends over 15 amino acids. The trim removed 4 bases at V and 7 bases at J, leaving 10 bases unmatched. Germline loops: CDR1 SGHTA, CDR2 FQGNSA. The CDR3 loop is CASSSAQGAPGEAFF. The CDR3 DNA reads TGTGCCAGCAGCTCAGCACAGGGGGCGCCGGGTGAAGCTTTCTTT. The entire variable domain, with the rest obtained from reference TRBV7-2 and TRBJ1-1, is as follows: GAGVSQSPSNKVTEKGKDVELRCDPISGHTALYWYRQSLGQGLEFLIYFQGNSAPDKSGLPSDRFSAERTGGSVSTLTIQRTQQEDSAVYLCASSSAQGAPGEAFFGQGTRLTVV.

The table lists this clone with a few counts. The chain carries TRBV5-4 and TRBJ2-3, with 10 bases that match TRBD2. The germline V gene has CDR1 SGHNT and CDR2 YYREEE (reference sequence). The J segment lost 3 bases and the V segment lost 0 bases, leaving 1 base of the junction unmatched. The CDR3 loop spans 15 amino acids. The chain's CDR3 is CASSLVLAGTDTQYF. The DNA of the CDR3 is TGTGCCAGCAGCTTGGTACTAGCGGGAACAGATACGCAGTATTTT.

The rearrangement uses TRBV18 and TRBJ2-7; 10 bases match TRBD1. CDR3 length equals 14 residues. In germline, CDR1 is KGHSH, CDR2 LQKENI. Trimming cost V 3 bases and J 3 bases; bases outside gene matches: 2. The CDR3 sequence is CASSPGDRGYEQYF. The DNA of the CDR3 is TGTGCCAGCTCACCCGGGGACAGGGGCTACGAGCAGTACTTC.

The V and J genes are TRBV19 and TRBJ2-5, with 7 bases matching TRBD2. This CDR3 contains 15 residues. With 9 bases clipped from V and 0 bases from J, the junction kept 10 bases outside the gene matches. Germline CDR1 reads LNHDA; CDR2 reads SQIVND (reference sequence). The chain's CDR3 is CASASAGVNQETQYF. The CDR3 nucleotides read TGTGCCAGCGCATCGGCGGGAGTTAACCAAGAGACCCAGTACTTC.

To note about this clone: The sample holds other DNA sequences that translate to the same CDR3. This chain connects TRBV6-5 to TRBJ1-1; D not resolved. Germline V gives CDR1 MNHEY, CDR2 SVGAGI. The CDR3 runs 14 residues. V lost 0 bases and J lost 4, with 9 bases in between. This chain's CDR3 is CASSYSSVGTEAFF. The CDR3 DNA reads TGTGCCAGCAGTTACTCTAGCGTTGGCACTGAAGCTTTCTTT.